Sequencing of this TCR beta chain was carried out in a study of cytomegalovirus exposure and HLA in healthy donors. Between the trimmed V and J ends, which lost 0 bases and 2 bases, there was a span of 9 bases. This CDR3 has 14 amino acids. Germline-derived CDR1 and CDR2 are GTSNPN and SVGIG (reference sequence). Whole-study results and caveats: A later look showed TCR association rates differing by HLA locus, highest for DRB1 and lowest for HLA-C.

Use of 60 Vbeta and 13 Jbeta primers characterized the PCR. Data came from immunoSEQ multiplex PCR; TCRdb stores just in-frame clones and leaves some out. The sample has about 160,000 clones, around 76% seen once. Turning to this clone: Its antigen is not identified.

This TCR came from a middle-aged man in good health and CMV-seropositive. Sequenced: PBMCs. This chain joins TRBV30 and TRBJ2-3; tentative D call: TRBD2 (5 bases). Here the CDR3 DNA reads TGTGCCTGGAGTGTAAGGCGGGTCACAGATACGCAGTATTTT. Protein sequence: CAWSVRRVTDTQYF.